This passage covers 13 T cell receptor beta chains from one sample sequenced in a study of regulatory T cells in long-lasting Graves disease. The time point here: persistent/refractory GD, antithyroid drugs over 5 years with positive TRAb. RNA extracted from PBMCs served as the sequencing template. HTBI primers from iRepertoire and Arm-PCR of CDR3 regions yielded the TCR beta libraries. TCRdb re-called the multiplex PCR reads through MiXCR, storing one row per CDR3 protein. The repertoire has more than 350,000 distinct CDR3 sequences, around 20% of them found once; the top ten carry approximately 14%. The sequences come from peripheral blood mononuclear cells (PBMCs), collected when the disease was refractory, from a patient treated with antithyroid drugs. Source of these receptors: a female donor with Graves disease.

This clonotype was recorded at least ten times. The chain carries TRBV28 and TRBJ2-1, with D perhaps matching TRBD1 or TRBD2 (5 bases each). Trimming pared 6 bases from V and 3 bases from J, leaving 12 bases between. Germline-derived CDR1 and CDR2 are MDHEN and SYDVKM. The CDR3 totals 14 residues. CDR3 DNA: TGTGCCAGCAGCCCCGGGACGGACTACAATGAGCAGTTCTTC. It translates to CASSPGTDYNEQFF.

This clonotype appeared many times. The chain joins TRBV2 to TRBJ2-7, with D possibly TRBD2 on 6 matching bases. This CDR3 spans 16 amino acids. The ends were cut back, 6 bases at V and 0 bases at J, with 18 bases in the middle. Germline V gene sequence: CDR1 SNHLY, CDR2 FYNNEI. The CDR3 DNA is TGTGCCAGCAGAGTTGCGGCGGGACCCAGCTCCTACGAGCAGTACTTC. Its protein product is CASRVAAGPSSYEQYF.

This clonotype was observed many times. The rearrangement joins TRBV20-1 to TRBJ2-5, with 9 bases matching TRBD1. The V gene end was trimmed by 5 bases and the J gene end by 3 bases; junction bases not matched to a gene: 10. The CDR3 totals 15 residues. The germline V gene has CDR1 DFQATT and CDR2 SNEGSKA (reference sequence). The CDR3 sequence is CSAEWTGEEEETQYF. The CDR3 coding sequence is TGCAGTGCTGAATGGACAGGGGAAGAAGAAGAGACCCAGTACTTC.

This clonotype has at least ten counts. The CDR3 region is CASRISKPGLAGVSEQYF. The CDR3 DNA reads TGTGCCAGCAGGATTAGTAAACCGGGACTAGCTGGGGTATCCGAGCAGTACTTC. The rearrangement links TRBV6-1 to TRBJ2-7; 9 bases map to TRBD2. The ends lost 6 bases at V and 6 bases at J; junction bases unmatched: 21. CDR1 is MNHNS and CDR2 is SASEGT in the germline V gene. CDR3 length equals 18 residues.

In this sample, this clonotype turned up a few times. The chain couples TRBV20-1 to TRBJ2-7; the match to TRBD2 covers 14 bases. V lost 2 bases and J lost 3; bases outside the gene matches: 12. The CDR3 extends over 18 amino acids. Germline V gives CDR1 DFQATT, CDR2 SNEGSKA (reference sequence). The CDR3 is CSARIRPGLAGDYYEQYF. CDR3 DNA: TGCAGTGCTAGAATCCGGCCGGGACTAGCGGGAGATTACTACGAGCAGTACTTC.

This CDR3 is CASSLGQGGSEQYF. In nucleotides, the CDR3 is TGCGCCAGCAGCTTAGGGCAGGGAGGTAGCGAGCAGTACTTC. This sequence joins TRBV5-1 and TRBJ2-7; tentatively, D is TRBD2 (6 bases). The CDR3 has 14 amino acids. The V gene lost 2 bases and the J gene lost 6 bases, with 15 bases spanning the gap. The germline V gene encodes CDR1 SGHRS and CDR2 YFSETQ. Variable domain in full (rest from reference TRBV5-1 and TRBJ2-7): KAGVTQTPRYLIKTRGQQVTLSCSPISGHRSVSWYQQTPGQGLQFLFEYFSETQRNKGNFPGRFSGRQFSNSRSEMNVSTLELGDSALYLCASSLGQGGSEQYFGPGTRLTVT.

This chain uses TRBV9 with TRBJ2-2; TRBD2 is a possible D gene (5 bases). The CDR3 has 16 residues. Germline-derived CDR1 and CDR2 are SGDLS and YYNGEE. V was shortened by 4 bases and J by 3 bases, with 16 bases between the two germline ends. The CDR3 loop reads CASSTPGSEYTGELFF. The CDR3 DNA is TGTGCCAGCAGCACCCCGGGTAGCGAGTACACCGGGGAGCTGTTTTTT.

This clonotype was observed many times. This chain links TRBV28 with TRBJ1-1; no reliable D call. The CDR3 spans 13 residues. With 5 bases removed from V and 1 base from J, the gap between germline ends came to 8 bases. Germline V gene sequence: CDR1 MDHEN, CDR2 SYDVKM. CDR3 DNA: TGTGCCAGCAGTCGACGGACGAACACTGAAGCTTTCTTT. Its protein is CASSRRTNTEAFF. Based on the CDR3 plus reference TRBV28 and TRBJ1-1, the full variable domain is DVKVTQSSRYLVKRTGEKVFLECVQDMDHENMFWYRQDPGLGLRLIYFSYDVKMKEKGDIPEGYSVSREKKERFSLILESASTNQTSMYLCASSRRTNTEAFFGQGTRLTVV.

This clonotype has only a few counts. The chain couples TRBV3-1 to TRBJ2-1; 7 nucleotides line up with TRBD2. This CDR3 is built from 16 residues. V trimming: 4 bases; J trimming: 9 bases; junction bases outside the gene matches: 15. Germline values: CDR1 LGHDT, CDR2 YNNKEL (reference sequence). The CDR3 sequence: CASSLKASGGRSEQFF. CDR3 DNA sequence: TGTGCCAGCAGCCTCAAGGCGTCGGGAGGTAGGAGTGAGCAGTTCTTC.

CDR3 protein: CASSLDGLAGQYF. CDR3 DNA sequence: TGCGCCAGCAGCTTGGACGGCCTAGCGGGTCAGTATTTT. The chain is built from TRBV5-1 and TRBJ2-3; 8 bases are shared with TRBD2. V dropped 0 bases and J dropped 12; count of bases not matched to a gene: 6. Germline V gene lookup returns CDR1 SGHRS and CDR2 YFSETQ. The CDR3 runs to 13 residues. Combining the CDR3 with reference TRBV5-1 and TRBJ2-3 gives the whole variable domain KAGVTQTPRYLIKTRGQQVTLSCSPISGHRSVSWYQQTPGQGLQFLFEYFSETQRNKGNFPGRFSGRQFSNSRSEMNVSTLELGDSALYLCASSLDGLAGQYFGPGTRLTVL.

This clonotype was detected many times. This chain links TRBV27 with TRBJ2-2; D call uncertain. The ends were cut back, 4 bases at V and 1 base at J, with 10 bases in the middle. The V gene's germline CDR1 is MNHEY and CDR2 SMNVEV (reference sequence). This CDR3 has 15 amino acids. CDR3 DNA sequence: TGTGCCAGCAGTTCCCGAGACGGGAACACCGGGGAGCTGTTTTTT. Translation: CASSSRDGNTGELFF.

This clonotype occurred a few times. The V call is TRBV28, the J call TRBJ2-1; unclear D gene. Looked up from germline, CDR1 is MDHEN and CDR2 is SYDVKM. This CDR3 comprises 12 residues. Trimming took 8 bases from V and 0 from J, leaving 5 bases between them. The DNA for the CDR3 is TGTGCCAGCGGCGTCTCCTACAATGAGCAGTTCTTC. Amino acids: CASGVSYNEQFF.

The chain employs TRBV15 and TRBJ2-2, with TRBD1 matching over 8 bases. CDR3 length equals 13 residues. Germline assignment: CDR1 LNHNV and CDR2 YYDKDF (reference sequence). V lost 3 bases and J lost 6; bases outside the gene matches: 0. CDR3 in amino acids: CATSRTGAGELFF. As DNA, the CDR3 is TGTGCCACCAGCAGGACAGGGGCCGGGGAGCTGTTTTTT.